The 2 T cell receptor beta chains in this list originate from one sample, sequenced in a study of tissue T cells after allogeneic stem cell transplantation. Clones were read by immunoSEQ multiplex PCR, and TCRdb kept only the in-frame ones, dropping some. The sample lists 4,500 to 5,000 clones; about 32% were seen once. Time point meaning: mouse harvest day 14 after allogeneic transplant. Mouse grafts combined 10^7 T-cell-depleted bone marrow cells with 10^6 splenic CD5+ T cells. The sample consisted of skin. The receptors here all came from a female BALB/c mouse given C57BL/6 T cells with graft-versus-host disease after an allogeneic hematopoietic cell transplant.

This clone is classed as medium-sized (0.01 to 0.1%). Gene names are mouse gene names. From the germline J gene comes the end of the CDR3, since the read stops 1 residue before it. This chain joins TRBV3 and TRBJ2-5, with TRBD2 matching over 7 bases. This CDR3 has 15 amino acids. Germline V gene data show CDR1 as SNHLY and CDR2 as FYNGKV (reference sequence). Trimming removed 0 bases from V and 2 bases from J; junction bases left unmatched: 2. CDR3 residues: CASSLAGGGQDTQYF. The sequenced CDR3 bases are TGTGCCAGCAGCTTAGCCGGGGGGGGCCAAGACACCCAGTAC.

There are a few counts of this clone. The germline and genes are mouse ones. The observed sequence ends 1 residue before the CDR3 terminus, with the missing tail filled in from the germline J gene. The chain carries TRBV12-2 and TRBJ2-5, with 12 bases that match TRBD2. The germline CDR1 and CDR2 sequences are SGHLS and HYDKME. The CDR3 is 14 amino acids. The V and J ends lost 4 bases and 6 bases, in that order; junction bases with no gene match: 4. CDR3 protein: CASSPGTGGDTQYF. The sequenced part of the CDR3 DNA is TGTGCCAGCTCCCCCGGGACTGGGGGGGACACCCAGTAC.